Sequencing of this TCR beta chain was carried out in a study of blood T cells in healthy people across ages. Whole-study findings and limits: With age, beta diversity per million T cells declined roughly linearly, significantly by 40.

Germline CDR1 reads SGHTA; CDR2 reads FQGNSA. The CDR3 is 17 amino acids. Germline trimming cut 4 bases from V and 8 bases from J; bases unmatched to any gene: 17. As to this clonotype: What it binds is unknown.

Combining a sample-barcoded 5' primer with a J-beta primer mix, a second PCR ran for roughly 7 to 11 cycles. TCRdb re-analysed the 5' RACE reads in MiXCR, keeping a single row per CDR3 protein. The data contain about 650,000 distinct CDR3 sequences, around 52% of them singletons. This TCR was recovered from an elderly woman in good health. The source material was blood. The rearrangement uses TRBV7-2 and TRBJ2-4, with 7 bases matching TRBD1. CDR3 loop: CASSSDRVPRGSDIQYF. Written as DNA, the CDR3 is TGTGCCAGCAGCTCCGACAGGGTCCCCCGTGGATCGGACATTCAGTACTTC.